This T cell receptor beta chain comes out of a study of blood T cell repertoires in COVID-19. Per the germline V gene, CDR1 is SEHNR and CDR2 is FQNEAQ (reference sequence). The CDR3 contains 18 residues. Trimming removed 5 bases at V and 4 bases at J, with 24 bases between. Assay used: immunoSEQ multiplex PCR; TCRdb lists only in-frame clones, some missing. The sample has a few hundred thousand clones; around 87% are singletons. The TCR originated in a woman aged 55-75 years with COVID-19, enrolled during active disease. The rearrangement joins TRBV7-9 to TRBJ2-1; a weak D match, TRBD1 (6 bases). The specimen sequenced was peripheral blood. The CDR3 DNA is TGTGCCAGCAGCCCCAGTGGGCAAGGGCAGGGGCCGTACAATGAGCAGTTCTTC. It translates to CASSPSGQGQGPYNEQFF.